Listed here are 8 T cell receptor beta chains from one sample, sequenced in a study of vaccination effects on CD4 cells after COVID-19. These receptors' antigens are unknown. The repertoire was sequenced with immunoSEQ multiplex PCR; TCRdb's copy has only in-frame clones and lacks some. The sample includes 45,000 to 70,000 clones, around three quarters of them seen just once. Before any sequencing was done, the ViraFEST assay used viral peptide pools to expand antigen-specific CD4+ T cells. Investigators separated out CD4+ T cells once approximately 9 days of culture had passed. Infection dated between March and December 2020, before the Alpha, Beta and Delta variants reached the United States. The sequences come from CD4+ T cells from PBMCs cultured with HIV peptides, collected before COVID-19 vaccination. Stated subset: HIV-1 Nef peptide pool negative control/reference culture. The receptors derive from a human donor who had a prior SARS-CoV-2 infection.

This clone has more than one count but fewer than ten. The gene calls are TRBV7-9 and TRBJ2-3, with 8 positions matching TRBD2. V lost 5 bases to trimming and J lost 2 bases; unmatched junction nucleotides: 9. CDR3 length: 16 residues. Germline CDR1 and CDR2: SEHNR and FQNEAQ (reference sequence). Written as DNA, the CDR3 is TGTGCCAGCAGCCCGGTAGCGGGGAAAAACACAGATACGCAGTATTTT. Translation gives CASSPVAGKNTDTQYF.

This clone occurred once. The rearrangement uses TRBV5-1 and TRBJ1-1, with 8 positions matching TRBD1. The ends lost 3 bases at V and 7 bases at J; junction bases unmatched: 8. Germline loops: CDR1 SGHRS, CDR2 YFSETQ. This CDR3 has 14 residues. The CDR3 reads CASSYQGASGEAFF. CDR3 nucleotides: TGCGCCAGCAGCTATCAGGGGGCTTCAGGTGAAGCTTTCTTT.

The rearrangement joins TRBV30 to TRBJ1-5; D is unclear. The CDR3 contains 13 residues. Trimming pared 2 bases from V and 3 bases from J, leaving 8 bases between. Germline assignment: CDR1 GTSNPN and CDR2 SVGIG (reference sequence). For the CDR3, the DNA is TGTGCCTGGAGTATAAGGGACAATCAGCCCCAGCATTTT. Its translation: CAWSIRDNQPQHF. Filled out from reference TRBV30 and TRBJ1-5, the complete variable domain reads SQTIHQWPATLVQPVGSPLSLECTVEGTSNPNLYWYRQAAGRGLQLLFYSVGIGQISSEVPQNLSASRPQDRQFILSSKKLLLSDSGFYLCAWSIRDNQPQHFGDGTRLSIL.

The chain couples TRBV5-6 to TRBJ2-3; TRBD2 is a possible D gene (6 bases). Germline lookup yields CDR1 SGHDT and CDR2 YYEEEE. CDR3 size: 13 residues. V lost 4 bases to trimming and J lost 8 bases, with 14 bases between them. The CDR3 DNA follows: TGTGCCAGCAGCCCACTAGCCGGGGGTACGCAGTATTTT. The encoded protein is CASSPLAGGTQYF.

The V gene is TRBV27, the J gene TRBJ1-2; no clear D. This CDR3 has 15 residues. Between the trimmed V and J ends, which lost 2 bases and 2 bases, there was a span of 12 bases. Germline values: CDR1 MNHEY, CDR2 SMNVEV (reference sequence). CDR3 sequence: CASSLRGQVNYGYTF. The CDR3 region has the DNA TGTGCCAGCAGTTTAAGAGGCCAGGTAAACTATGGCTACACCTTC.

In its sample, this clone was seen a few times. V and J are TRBV4-1 and TRBJ2-1; weak D call: TRBD2 (6 bases). The CDR3 spans 14 residues. Trimming shortened V by 4 bases and J by 4 bases, and 11 bases separated the two germline ends. Germline lookup yields CDR1 MGHRA and CDR2 YSYEKL. Here the CDR3 DNA reads TGCGCCAGCAGCCGGATGAGCGGGTACAATGAGCAGTTCTTC. Protein: CASSRMSGYNEQFF.

This chain uses TRBV29-1 with TRBJ2-1; 10 positions match TRBD1. V lost 8 bases and J lost 7; bases outside the gene matches: 11. The CDR3 is made up of 14 amino acids. CDR1 and CDR2 from the germline V gene are SQVTM and ANQGSEA. CDR3 sequence (DNA): TGCAGCACAAAACCAGGGACAGGGGTAAATGAGCAGTTCTTC. Its protein product is CSTKPGTGVNEQFF.

The chain carries TRBV4-2 and TRBJ1-6; no firm D call. The CDR3 runs to 14 residues. The V gene's germline CDR1 is LGHNA and CDR2 YNFKEQ. V was shortened by 0 bases and J by 8 bases, with 8 bases between the two germline ends. CDR3 loop: CASSQDSADSPLHF. The CDR3 DNA reads TGTGCCAGCAGCCAAGATTCTGCGGATTCACCCCTCCACTTT.